This TCR beta chain was retrieved from a study of early T cells in non-severe SARS-CoV-2 infection. Study in general: Chains from this unsorted whole-blood bulk RNA could not be paired.

This clonotype turned up a few times. TCRdb reprocessed the 5' RACE reads with MiXCR, giving one entry per CDR3 protein. The sample lists 45,000 to 55,000 distinct CDR3 sequences, around 6% occurring once. V lost 5 bases to trimming and J lost 2 bases; unmatched junction nucleotides: 10. Germline assignment: CDR1 SGHTA and CDR2 FQGNSA. The CDR3 contains 16 residues. The sample consisted of whole blood, taken at baseline. This TCR was recovered from an adult who was a healthcare worker with PCR-confirmed SARS-CoV-2 infection or an uninfected control (not recorded which). The chain combines TRBV7-2 with TRBJ2-3; 7 nucleotides agree with TRBD2. In DNA, the CDR3 is TGTGCCAGCAGCGCCCGTCGGGACTACCCCACAGATACGCAGTATTTT. The encoded protein is CASSARRDYPTDTQYF.